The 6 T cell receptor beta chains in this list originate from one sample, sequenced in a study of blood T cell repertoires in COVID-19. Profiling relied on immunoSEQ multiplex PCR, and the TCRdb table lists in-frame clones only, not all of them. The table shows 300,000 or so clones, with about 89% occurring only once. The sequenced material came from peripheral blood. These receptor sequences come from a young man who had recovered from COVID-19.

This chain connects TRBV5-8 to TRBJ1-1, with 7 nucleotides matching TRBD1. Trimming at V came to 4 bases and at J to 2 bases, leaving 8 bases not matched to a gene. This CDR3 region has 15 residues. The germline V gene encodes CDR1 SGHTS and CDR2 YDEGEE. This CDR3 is CASSPYWDSNTEAFF. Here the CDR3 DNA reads TGTGCCAGCAGCCCATACTGGGACAGCAACACTGAAGCTTTCTTT.

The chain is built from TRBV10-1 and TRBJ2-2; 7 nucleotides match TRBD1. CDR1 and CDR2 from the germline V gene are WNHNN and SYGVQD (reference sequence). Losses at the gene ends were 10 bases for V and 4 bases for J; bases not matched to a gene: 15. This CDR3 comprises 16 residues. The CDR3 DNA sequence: TGCGCCAACAATGAGACAGGGTTCGTGGGCACCGGGGAGCTGTTTTTT. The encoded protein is CANNETGFVGTGELFF.

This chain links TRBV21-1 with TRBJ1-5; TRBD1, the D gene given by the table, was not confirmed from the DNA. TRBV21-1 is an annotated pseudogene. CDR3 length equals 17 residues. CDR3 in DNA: TGTGCCAGCAGCCCGATTAGGACAGATATTGTAAATCAGCCCCAGCATTTT. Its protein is CASSPIRTDIVNQPQHF.

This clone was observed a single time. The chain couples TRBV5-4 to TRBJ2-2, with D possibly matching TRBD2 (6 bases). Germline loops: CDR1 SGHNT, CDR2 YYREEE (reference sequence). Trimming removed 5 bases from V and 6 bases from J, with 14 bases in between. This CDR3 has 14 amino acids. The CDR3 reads CASRVEGNAGELFF. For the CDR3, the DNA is TGTGCCAGCAGGGTGGAGGGGAATGCCGGGGAGCTGTTTTTT.

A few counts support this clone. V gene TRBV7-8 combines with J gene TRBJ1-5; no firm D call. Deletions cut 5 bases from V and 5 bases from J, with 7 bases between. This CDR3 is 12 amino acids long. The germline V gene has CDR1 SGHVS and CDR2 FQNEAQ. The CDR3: CASSHTDQPQHF. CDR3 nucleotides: TGTGCCAGCAGCCACACCGATCAGCCCCAGCATTTT. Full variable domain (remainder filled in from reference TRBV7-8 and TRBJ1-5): GAGVSQSPRYKVAKRGQDVALRCDPISGHVSLFWYQQALGQGPEFLTYFQNEAQLDKSGLPSDRFFAERPEGSVSTLKIQRTQQEDSAVYLCASSHTDQPQHFGDGTRLSIL.

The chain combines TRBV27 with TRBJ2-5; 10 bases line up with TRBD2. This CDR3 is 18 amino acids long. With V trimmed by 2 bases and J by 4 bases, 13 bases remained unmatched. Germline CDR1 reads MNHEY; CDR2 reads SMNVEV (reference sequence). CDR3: CASSLTLAGGVSGETQYF. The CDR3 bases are TGTGCCAGCAGTTTAACGTTAGCGGGAGGAGTTAGCGGAGAGACCCAGTACTTC.